A selection of T cell receptor beta chains follows, all from one sample in a study of CD4 T cells in relation to SARS-CoV-2 and coronaviruses. Profiled with immunoSEQ multiplex PCR; TCRdb holds only in-frame clones, not every one. This sample has approximately 70,000 clones; over 85% occur once, and the top ten carry around 0.25%. What was sequenced was naive CD4+ T cells from PBMCs. The receptors stem from a human donor in good health. Both conserved end residues are part of each CDR3. The D gene is left open where the match is weak. Expanded clones are given a class, and other clones once, few, many or no size at all.

>-|-|TRBV12-5|TRBJ2-1
TGTGCTAGTGGCCTCATACTCGGAGGTGGAGCTGTTAGAGCATACAATGAGCAGTTCTTC
CASGLILGGGAVRAYNEQFF
>-|-|TRBV5-4|TRBJ2-7
TGTGCCAGCAGCTCTAGAGTAGACTACGAGCAGTACTTC
CASSSRVDYEQYF
>once|TRBD2|TRBV7-2|TRBJ2-5
TGTGCCAGCAGAAAAGCTGGACTAGCAGGGGAGACCCAGTACTTC
CASRKAGLAGETQYF
>-|-|TRBV15|TRBJ1-6
TGTGCCACCAGCAGAGATGAAGGTCGGAATTCACCCCTCCACTTT
CATSRDEGRNSPLHF
>once|-|TRBV5-1|TRBJ2-2
TGCGCCAGCAATGGAGGGGCAACGAACACCGGGGAGCTGTTTTTT
CASNGGATNTGELFF
>-|TRBD1|TRBV30|TRBJ2-3
TGTGCCTGGAGCGAGGGACAGGGGGAAACAGATACGCAGTATTTT
CAWSEGQGETDTQYF
>-|TRBD1|TRBV27|TRBJ2-7
TGTGCCAGCAGTCCTGACAGGGTGTCGGGGGAGCAGTACTTC
CASSPDRVSGEQYF
>-|-|TRBV19|TRBJ2-7
TGTGCCAGTAGCCGAAGGACCGGGACAATGGGGTCAGGTGAGCAGTACTTC
CASSRRTGTMGSGEQYF
>-|TRBD1|TRBV24-1|TRBJ2-2
TGTGCCACCAGTGATCCCGGGACAGGGAACACCGGGGAGCTGTTTTTT
CATSDPGTGNTGELFF
>once|TRBD2|TRBV7-2|TRBJ2-5
TGTGCCAGCAGCTTTAGCGGGAGCGGGGAGACCCAGTACTTC
CASSFSGSGETQYF
>-|TRBD1|TRBV5-1|TRBJ2-7
TGCGCCAGCAGCTTGGCAGCAGGGGGCGCCTACGAGCAGTACTTC
CASSLAAGGAYEQYF
>-|-|TRBV10-3|TRBJ1-5
TGTGCCATCAGTGAGTCACTCGTGCCTAGACCCAGGGGACAGCCCCAGCATTTT
CAISESLVPRPRGQPQHF
>-|TRBD1|TRBV5-1|TRBJ2-5
TGCGCCAGCAGATCGACAGGGTCAGAGGAAGAGACCCAGTACTTC
CASRSTGSEEETQYF
>-|-|TRBV3-1/TRBV3-2|TRBJ1-4
TGTGCCAGCAGCCCCTTACCCCTGGCAACTAATGAAAAACTGTTTTTT
CASSPLPLATNEKLFF
>-|TRBD2|TRBV5-1|TRBJ2-2
TGCGCCAGCAGCTTGGGCGACGGGGGGGCCATCGCCGGGGAGCTGTTTTTT
CASSLGDGGAIAGELFF
>-|-|TRBV28|TRBJ2-3
TGTGCCAGCAGTCCGAGGGGCACTAGCACAGATACGCAGTATTTT
CASSPRGTSTDTQYF
>once|TRBD1|TRBV7-2|TRBJ2-3
TGTGCCAGCAGCTTCGGGACAGGGGGCTTTGGGGATACGCAGTATTTT
CASSFGTGGFGDTQYF
>-|-|TRBV21-1|TRBJ2-7
TGTGCCAGCAGCAAAGCAGGGGCCGGGACAGCCCCGTGGTACGAGCAGTACTTC
CASSKAGAGTAPWYEQYF
>once|-|TRBV29-1|TRBJ2-3
TGCAGCGCCCGGGCCGGGAGCACAGATACGCAGTATTTT
CSARAGSTDTQYF
>-|-|TRBV11-2|TRBJ1-1
TGTGCCAGCAGCTTAGTGTTGGAGGACTACACTGAAGCTTTCTTT
CASSLVLEDYTEAFF
>-|-|TRBV5-1|TRBJ2-5
TGCGCCAGCAGCTACCGGCAGGGGCAAGAGACCCAGTACTTC
CASSYRQGQETQYF
>-|-|TRBV27|TRBJ2-7
TGTGCCAGCAGCAAGGGTTCTACCTCCCACTCCTACGAGCAGTACTTC
CASSKGSTSHSYEQYF
>-|-|TRBV6-2/TRBV6-3|TRBJ1-6
TGTGCCAGCAGCCCCGAGGGGAGGTCTAATTCACCCCTCCACTTT
CASSPEGRSNSPLHF
>-|-|TRBV5-4|TRBJ1-1
TGTGCCAGCAGCGAAACAGGGACCACTGAAGCTTTCTTT
CASSETGTTEAFF
>-|-|TRBV30|TRBJ2-2
TGTGCCTGGAGTGTTTTATTAAAAGGAGGGCGGGAGCTGTTTTTT
CAWSVLLKGGRELFF
>-|-|TRBV10-3|TRBJ2-1
TGTGCCATCAGTGAGTCGGTCGATGGCTACAATGAGCAGTTCTTC
CAISESVDGYNEQFF
>-|-|TRBV13|TRBJ1-1
TGTGCCAGCAGCGCCCGGGAGCCGAGGACTGAAGCTTTCTTT
CASSAREPRTEAFF
>-|-|TRBV28|TRBJ2-3
TGTGCCAGCAGTTTGGCGGGGAGTAGGCCCCATACGCAGTATTTT
CASSLAGSRPHTQYF
>-|TRBD1|TRBV5-1|TRBJ1-6
TGCGCCACAAGGACAGGAGTTAATTCACCCCTCCACTTT
CATRTGVNSPLHF
>-|TRBD1|TRBV5-1|TRBJ2-5
TGCGCCAGCAGCCCGGGACAGGGCCCCTTGACGGAGACCCAGTACTTC
CASSPGQGPLTETQYF
>-|-|TRBV6-5|TRBJ2-6
TGTGCCAGCCGACTAGACCTGGGCCCCAACGTCCTGACTTTC
CASRLDLGPNVLTF
>-|TRBD1|TRBV28|TRBJ2-7
TGTGCCAGCAGTTCGACGGGACAGGGGGCTCACGAGCAGTACTTC
CASSSTGQGAHEQYF
>-|TRBD2|TRBV28|TRBJ2-3
TGTGCCAGCAGTTACCTAAAATCTAGCGGAAGCACAGATACGCAGTATTTT
CASSYLKSSGSTDTQYF
>-|-|TRBV19|TRBJ1-2
TGTGCCAGTAGGTCGGGTTACTATGGCTACACCTTC
CASRSGYYGYTF
>few|-|TRBV6-5|TRBJ2-1
TGTGCCAGCAGTTATCCCAGGGATTTGGGCTACAATGAGCAGTTCTTC
CASSYPRDLGYNEQFF
>-|-|TRBV10-1|TRBJ2-2
TGCGCCAGCAGTGAGTCTGGGGGAGACGGGGAGCTGTTTTTT
CASSESGGDGELFF
>-|TRBD2|TRBV2|TRBJ2-7
TGTGCCAGCAGTGAGGGAGGGAGCGCTTACGAGCAGTACTTC
CASSEGGSAYEQYF
>-|-|TRBV5-1|TRBJ2-2
TGCGCCAGCAGCCCCACGGAAGGGGGTAACACCGGGGAGCTGTTTTTT
CASSPTEGGNTGELFF
>-|-|TRBV9|TRBJ2-1
TGTGCCAGCAGCCTTAAGACGGGAGTTCAAGGGAATGAGCAGTTCTTC
CASSLKTGVQGNEQFF